The sample holds a few counts of the clone carrying this TCR beta chain. The repertoire was sequenced with immunoSEQ multiplex PCR; TCRdb's copy has only in-frame clones and lacks some. The repertoire holds some 82,000 clones, with over 75% as singletons. The data derive from a study of control samples from healthy donors and cancer patients. The CDR3 consists of 15 residues. V lost 2 bases, J lost 1 base, and 10 bases lay in between. Germline CDR1 LNHDA, CDR2 SQIVND (reference sequence). The sequence was collected from a man in his fifties or sixties in good health. The V call is TRBV19, the J call TRBJ2-3, with a weak D call TRBD2 (6 bases). The specimen sequenced was blood. CDR3: CASSIQSSGTDTQYF. The CDR3 bases are TGTGCCAGTAGTATACAGTCTAGCGGCACAGATACGCAGTATTTT.